The 2 T cell receptor beta chains below come from one sample, sequenced in a study of T cells in Graves' hyperthyroidism and ophthalmopathy. RNA transcripts served as the template for amplifying TCR beta CDR3 regions. The study used the HTBI primer set for a first-round RT-PCR of the TCR CDR3. One entry per CDR3 protein results from TCRdb running MiXCR on the multiplex PCR reads. The data contain 560,000 or so distinct CDR3 sequences, about 20% of them singletons. Sequencing used blood. These receptors were taken from a middle-aged man with Graves' ophthalmopathy.

This chain connects TRBV30 to TRBJ1-6; 7 nucleotides match TRBD1. V shed 3 bases and J 1 base; nucleotides not matched to a gene: 9. This CDR3 is built from 17 residues. Germline V gives CDR1 GTSNPN, CDR2 SVGIG (reference sequence). CDR3 sequence (DNA): TGTGCCTGGAGGGGGACAGACTCTTCATCCTATAATTCACCCCTCCACTTT. This translates into CAWRGTDSSSYNSPLHF.

The J gene is TRBJ2-1, the V gene TRBV2; 14 bases match TRBD2. Germline V gene lookup returns CDR1 SNHLY and CDR2 FYNNEI. Trimming removed 8 bases from V and 8 bases from J; junction bases left unmatched: 14. This CDR3 has 17 residues. The CDR3 DNA sequence: TGTGCCAGCGGCCCGGTCGGGACTAGCGGGAGAGGGCATGAGCAGTTCTTC. Its translation: CASGPVGTSGRGHEQFF. The full variable domain, rest sourced from reference TRBV2 and TRBJ2-1, is EPEVTQTPSHQVTQMGQEVILRCVPISNHLYFYWYRQILGQKVEFLVSFYNNEISEKSEIFDDQFSVERPDGSNFTLKIRSTKLEDSAMYFCASGPVGTSGRGHEQFFGPGTRLTVL.